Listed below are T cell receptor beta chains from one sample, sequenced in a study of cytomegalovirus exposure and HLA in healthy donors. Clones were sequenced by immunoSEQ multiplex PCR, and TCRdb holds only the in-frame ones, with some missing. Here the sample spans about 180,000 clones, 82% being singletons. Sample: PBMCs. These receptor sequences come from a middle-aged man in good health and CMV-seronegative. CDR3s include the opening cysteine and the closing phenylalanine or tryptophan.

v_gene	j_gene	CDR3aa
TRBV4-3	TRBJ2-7	CASSQDSGTVYEQYF
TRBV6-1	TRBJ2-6	CASRTGGSGANVLTF
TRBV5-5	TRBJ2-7	CASSAGTGTYEQYF
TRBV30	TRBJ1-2	CAWSVSRGSVGYTF
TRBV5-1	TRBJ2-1	CASSLGTSSYNEQFF
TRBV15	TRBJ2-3	CATSRDVPSGRGKDTQYF
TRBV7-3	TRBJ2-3	CASSSGFPDTQYF
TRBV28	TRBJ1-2	CASSLISYGYTF
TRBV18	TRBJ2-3	CASSPQGSGDTQYF
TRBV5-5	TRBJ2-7	CASSWPGQGIYEQYF
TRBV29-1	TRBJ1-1	CSVEEVFLGGTEAFF
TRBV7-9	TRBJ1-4	CASSLIGGGMTNNEKLFF
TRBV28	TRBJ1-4	CASSSGQGVAEKLFF
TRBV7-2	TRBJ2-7	CASSWTSSSNEQYF
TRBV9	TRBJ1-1	CASSVHPGGNTEAFF
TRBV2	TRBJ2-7	CASSRTGETYEQYF
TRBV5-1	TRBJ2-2	CASSLDGIGELFF
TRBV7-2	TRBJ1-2	CASSLDRATIYGYTF
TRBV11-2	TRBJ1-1	CASSPPGTRNTEAFF
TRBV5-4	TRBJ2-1	CASMRTSGFSYNEQFF
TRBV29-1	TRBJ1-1	CSVRSSTEAFF
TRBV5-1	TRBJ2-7	CASSLSDRGGEQYF
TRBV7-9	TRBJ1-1	CSSSLVMGATEAFF
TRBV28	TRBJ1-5	CASSPRDIRRQPQHF
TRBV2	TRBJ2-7	CASSRGRESSYEQYF
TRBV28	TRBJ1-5	CASSSPGQGKRNQPQHF
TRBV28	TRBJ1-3	CASGTGRNTIYF
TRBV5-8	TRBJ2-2	CASSLRRTGPTGELFF
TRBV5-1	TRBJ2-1	CASSPGLSSREQFF
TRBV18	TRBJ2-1	CASSPQRLAGSYNEQFF
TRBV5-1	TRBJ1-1	CASSPNDRGTEAFF
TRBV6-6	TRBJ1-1	CASTRSGDTEAFF
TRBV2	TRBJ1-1	CASSRQGLNTEAFF
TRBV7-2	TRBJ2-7	CASSPRDTFYEQYF
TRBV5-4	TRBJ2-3	CASSLASGGVQITQYF
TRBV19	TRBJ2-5	CASIDSGLQETQYF
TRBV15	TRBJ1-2	CATSRDRQEYGYTF
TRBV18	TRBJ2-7	CASSPGGTGAYEQYF
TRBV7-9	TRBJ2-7	CASSLVGRGGSYEQYF
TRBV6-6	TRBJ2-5	CASSYRPPGDQYF
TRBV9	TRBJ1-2	CASSETGNGYTF
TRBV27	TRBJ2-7	CASSSGTEPYEQYF
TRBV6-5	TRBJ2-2	CASSYSGVRTGELFF
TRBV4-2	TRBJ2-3	CASSQVGGLNTDTQYF
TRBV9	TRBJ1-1	CASSDARDTEAFF
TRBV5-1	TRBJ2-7	CASSSQAGVSYEQYF
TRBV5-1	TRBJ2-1	CASRTSGSSTNEQFF
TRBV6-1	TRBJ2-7	CASSNTNYEQYF
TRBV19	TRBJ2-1	CASTHPNGLPLFF
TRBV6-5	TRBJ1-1	CASSYSGTGSTEAFF
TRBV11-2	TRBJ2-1	CASSLGTASNEQFF
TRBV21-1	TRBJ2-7	CASSKGVRAGTDSYEQYF
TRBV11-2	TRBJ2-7	CASSPLKVTGDHEQYF